This record covers a single T cell receptor beta chain. From germline, CDR1 is SGHRS and CDR2 YFSETQ. Losses at the gene ends were 4 bases for V and 5 bases for J; bases not matched to a gene: 9. The CDR3 is made up of 15 amino acids. The method was immunoSEQ multiplex PCR; TCRdb's version includes in-frame clones alone and lacks a portion of them. Among 40,000 to 50,000 clones listed, roughly 85% were seen once. The sample is drawn from a study of blood T cell repertoires in COVID-19. The sequencing input was peripheral blood. The J gene is TRBJ2-3, the V gene TRBV5-1; 8 bases line up with TRBD1. The source is an elderly woman with acute or convalescent COVID-19. CDR3: CASSVPTGAQDTQYF. The CDR3 DNA reads TGCGCCAGCAGCGTGCCGACAGGGGCACAAGATACGCAGTATTTT.